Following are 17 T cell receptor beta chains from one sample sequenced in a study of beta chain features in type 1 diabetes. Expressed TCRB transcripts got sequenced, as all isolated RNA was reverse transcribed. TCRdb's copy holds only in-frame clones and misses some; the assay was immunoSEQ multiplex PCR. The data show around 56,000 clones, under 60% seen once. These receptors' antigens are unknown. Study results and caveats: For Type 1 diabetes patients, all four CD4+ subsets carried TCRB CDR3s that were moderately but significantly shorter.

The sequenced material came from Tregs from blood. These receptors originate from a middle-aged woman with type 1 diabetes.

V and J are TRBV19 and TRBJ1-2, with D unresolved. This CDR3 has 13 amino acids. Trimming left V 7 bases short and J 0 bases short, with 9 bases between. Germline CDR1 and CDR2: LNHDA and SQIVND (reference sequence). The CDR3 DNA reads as TGTGCCAGTACTGAACAAGCTAACTATGGCTACACCTTC. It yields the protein CASTEQANYGYTF.

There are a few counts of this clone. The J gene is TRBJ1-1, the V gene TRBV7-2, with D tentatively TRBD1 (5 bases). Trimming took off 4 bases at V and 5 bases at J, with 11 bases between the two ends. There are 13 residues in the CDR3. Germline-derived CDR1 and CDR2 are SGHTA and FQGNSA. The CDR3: CASSSSGGTEAFF. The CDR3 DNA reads TGTGCCAGCAGCTCAAGCGGGGGTACTGAAGCTTTCTTT.

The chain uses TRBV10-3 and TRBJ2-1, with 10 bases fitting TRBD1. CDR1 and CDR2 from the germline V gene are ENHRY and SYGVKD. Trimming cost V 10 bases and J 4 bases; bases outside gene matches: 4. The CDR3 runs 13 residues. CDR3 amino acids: CATGQGVYNEQFF. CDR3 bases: TGTGCCACTGGACAGGGGGTATACAATGAGCAGTTCTTC.

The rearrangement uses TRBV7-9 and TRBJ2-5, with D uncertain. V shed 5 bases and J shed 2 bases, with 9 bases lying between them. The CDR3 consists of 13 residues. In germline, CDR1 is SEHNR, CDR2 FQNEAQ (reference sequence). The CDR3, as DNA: TGTGCCAGCAGCCCACCGCGACAAGAGACCCAGTACTTC. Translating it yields CASSPPRQETQYF.

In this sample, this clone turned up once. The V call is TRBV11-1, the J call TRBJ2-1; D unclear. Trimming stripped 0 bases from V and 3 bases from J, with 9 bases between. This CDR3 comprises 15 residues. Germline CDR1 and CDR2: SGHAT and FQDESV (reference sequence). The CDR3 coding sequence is TGTGCCAGCAGCTTAGCAGTGGGCAGCTACAATGAGCAGTTCTTC. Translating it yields CASSLAVGSYNEQFF.

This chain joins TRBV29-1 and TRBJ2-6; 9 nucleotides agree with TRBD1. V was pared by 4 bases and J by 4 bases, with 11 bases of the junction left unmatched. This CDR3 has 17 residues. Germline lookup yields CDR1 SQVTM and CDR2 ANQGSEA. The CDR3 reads CSVVGTGKLAGANVLTF. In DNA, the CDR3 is TGCAGCGTTGTGGGGACAGGGAAATTAGCGGGGGCCAACGTCCTGACTTTC.

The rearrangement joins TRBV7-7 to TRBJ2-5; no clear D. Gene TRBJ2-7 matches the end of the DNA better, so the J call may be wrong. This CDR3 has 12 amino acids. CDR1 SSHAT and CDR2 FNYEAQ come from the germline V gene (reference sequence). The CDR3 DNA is TGTGCCAGCAGCCCCCTCTCGTACGAGCAGTACTTC. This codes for CASSPLSYEQYF.

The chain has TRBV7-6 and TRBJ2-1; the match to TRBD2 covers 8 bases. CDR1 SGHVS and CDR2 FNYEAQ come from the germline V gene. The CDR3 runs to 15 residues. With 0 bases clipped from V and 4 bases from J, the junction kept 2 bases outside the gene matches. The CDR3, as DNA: TGTGCCAGCAGCTTAGCACTAGCGGTGTACAATGAGCAGTTCTTC. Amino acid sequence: CASSLALAVYNEQFF.

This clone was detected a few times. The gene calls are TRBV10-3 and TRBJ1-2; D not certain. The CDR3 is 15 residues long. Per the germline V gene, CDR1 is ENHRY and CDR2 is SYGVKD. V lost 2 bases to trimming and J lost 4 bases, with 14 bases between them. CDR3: CAISEGPVGLYGYTF. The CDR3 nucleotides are TGTGCCATCAGTGAGGGACCGGTCGGACTCTATGGCTACACCTTC.

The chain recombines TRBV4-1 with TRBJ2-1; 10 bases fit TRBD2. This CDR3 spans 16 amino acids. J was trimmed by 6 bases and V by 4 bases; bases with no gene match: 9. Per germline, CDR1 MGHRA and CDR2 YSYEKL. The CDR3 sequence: CASSRQLAGYPNEQFF. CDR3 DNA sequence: TGCGCCAGCAGCCGCCAACTAGCGGGATACCCCAATGAGCAGTTCTTC.

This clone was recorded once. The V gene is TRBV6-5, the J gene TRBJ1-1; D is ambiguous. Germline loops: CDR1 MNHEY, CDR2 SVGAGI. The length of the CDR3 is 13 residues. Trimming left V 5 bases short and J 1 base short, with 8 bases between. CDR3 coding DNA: TGTGCCAGCAGTCGGTACTCGAACACTGAAGCTTTCTTT. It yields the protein CASSRYSNTEAFF.

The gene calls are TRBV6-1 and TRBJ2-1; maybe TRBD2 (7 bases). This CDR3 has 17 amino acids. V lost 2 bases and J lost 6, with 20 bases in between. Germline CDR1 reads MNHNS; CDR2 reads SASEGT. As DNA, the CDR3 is TGTGCCAGCAGTGAATATGGGGGGGCTAGCGGCCGCAATGAGCAGTTCTTC. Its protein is CASSEYGGASGRNEQFF.

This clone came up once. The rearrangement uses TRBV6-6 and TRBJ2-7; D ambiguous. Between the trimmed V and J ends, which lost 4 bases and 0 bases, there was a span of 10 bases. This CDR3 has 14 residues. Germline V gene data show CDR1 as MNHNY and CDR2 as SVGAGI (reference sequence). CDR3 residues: CASSSLYASYEQYF. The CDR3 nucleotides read TGTGCCAGCAGTTCCCTCTACGCCTCCTACGAGCAGTACTTC.

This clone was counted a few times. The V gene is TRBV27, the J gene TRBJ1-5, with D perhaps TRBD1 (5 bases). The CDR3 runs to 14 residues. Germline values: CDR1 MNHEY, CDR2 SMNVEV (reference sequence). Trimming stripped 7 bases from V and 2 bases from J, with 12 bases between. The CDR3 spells CASKNGHRNQPQHF. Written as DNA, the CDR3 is TGTGCCAGCAAGAACGGACACCGCAATCAGCCCCAGCATTTT.

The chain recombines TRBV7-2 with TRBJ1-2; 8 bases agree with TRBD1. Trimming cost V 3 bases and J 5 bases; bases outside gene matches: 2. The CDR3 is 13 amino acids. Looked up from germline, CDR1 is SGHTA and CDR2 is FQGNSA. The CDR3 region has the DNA TGTGCCAGCAGCTTGGACAGGGTTTATGGCTACACCTTC. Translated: CASSLDRVYGYTF.

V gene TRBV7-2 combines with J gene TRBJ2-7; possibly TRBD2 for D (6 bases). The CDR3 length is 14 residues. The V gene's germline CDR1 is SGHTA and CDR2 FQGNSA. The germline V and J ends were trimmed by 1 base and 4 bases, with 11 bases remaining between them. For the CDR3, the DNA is TGTGCCAGCAGCTTAGGGATAGCGGCGTACGAGCAGTACTTC. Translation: CASSLGIAAYEQYF.

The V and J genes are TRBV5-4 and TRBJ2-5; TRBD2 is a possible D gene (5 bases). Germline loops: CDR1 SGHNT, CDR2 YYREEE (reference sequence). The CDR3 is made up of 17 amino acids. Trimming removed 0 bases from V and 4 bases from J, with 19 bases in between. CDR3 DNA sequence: TGTGCCAGCAGCTTGGCCCTTATCGGCGGGCTGGGAGAGACCCAGTACTTC. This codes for CASSLALIGGLGETQYF. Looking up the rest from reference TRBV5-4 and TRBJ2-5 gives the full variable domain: ETGVTQSPTHLIKTRGQQVTLRCSSQSGHNTVSWYQQALGQGPQFIFQYYREEENGRGNFPPRFSGLQFPNYSSELNVNALELDDSALYLCASSLALIGGLGETQYFGPGTRLLVL.